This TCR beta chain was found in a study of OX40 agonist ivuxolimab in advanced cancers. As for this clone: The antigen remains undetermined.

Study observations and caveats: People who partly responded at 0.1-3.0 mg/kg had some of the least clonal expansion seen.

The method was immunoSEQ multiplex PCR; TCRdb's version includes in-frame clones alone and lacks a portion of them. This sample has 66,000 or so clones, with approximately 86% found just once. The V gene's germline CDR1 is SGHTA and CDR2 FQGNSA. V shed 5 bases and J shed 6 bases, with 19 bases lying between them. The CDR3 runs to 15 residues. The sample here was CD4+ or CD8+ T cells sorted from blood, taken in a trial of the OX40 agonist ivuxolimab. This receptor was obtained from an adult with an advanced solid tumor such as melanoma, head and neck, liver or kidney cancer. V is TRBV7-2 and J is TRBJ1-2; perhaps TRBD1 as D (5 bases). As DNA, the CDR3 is TGTGCCAGCAGCACACGTGGGGCGTCGGGGAATGGCTACACCTTC. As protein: CASSTRGASGNGYTF.